These T cell receptor beta chains were read from a single sample in a study of blood T cells in healthy people across ages. MiXCR was run by TCRdb on the 5' RACE reads, yielding one entry per CDR3 protein. The sample contains about 620,000 distinct CDR3 sequences, around a fifth of which appear only once. The sample comprised blood. The receptors derive from a man between 65 and 80 years old in good health. CDR3s include the opening cysteine and the closing phenylalanine or tryptophan. Fields, in order: CDR3 DNA, CDR3 protein, J gene, V gene, D gene, clone size. A D gene is named only where the DNA matches it firmly. For some rows the clone size is stated as once, few or many, or as a class when expanded; others skip it.

CDR3nt: TGTGCCAGCTCACCTCAGGGGGAGGGCTATGGCTACACCTTC
CDR3aa: CASSPQGEGYGYTF
j_gene: TRBJ1-2
v_gene: TRBV18
d_gene: TRBD1
abundance: few

CDR3nt: TGCAGTGCTACTCGGGACAGGGTCCACGAGCAGTACTTC
CDR3aa: CSATRDRVHEQYF
j_gene: TRBJ2-7
v_gene: TRBV20-1
d_gene: TRBD1
abundance: once

CDR3nt: TGTGCCAGCTCTGCCGGGACTAGCGGAACCAATGAGCAGTTCTTC
CDR3aa: CASSAGTSGTNEQFF
j_gene: TRBJ2-1
v_gene: TRBV18
d_gene: TRBD2
abundance: NA

CDR3nt: TGTGCCAGCTCGACGGCAACTAATGAAAAACTGTTTTTT
CDR3aa: CASSTATNEKLFF
j_gene: TRBJ1-4
v_gene: TRBV6-5
d_gene: NA
abundance: few

CDR3nt: TGTGCCAGCAGTTTCCTCCGGGGACATGTGAACACTGAAGCTTTCTTT
CDR3aa: CASSFLRGHVNTEAFF
j_gene: TRBJ1-1
v_gene: TRBV28
d_gene: NA
abundance: NA

CDR3nt: TGTGCCAGCAGGGACGTTACAGGGAGCACTGAAGCTTTCTTT
CDR3aa: CASRDVTGSTEAFF
j_gene: TRBJ1-1
v_gene: TRBV3-1
d_gene: NA
abundance: few

CDR3nt: TGTGCCAGCAGCTTACAAGGGACTACGAACTACGAGCAGTACTTC
CDR3aa: CASSLQGTTNYEQYF
j_gene: TRBJ2-7
v_gene: TRBV11-2
d_gene: TRBD2
abundance: few

CDR3nt: TGTGCCAGCACCCAAGGGAGGTCCACAGATACGCAGTATTTT
CDR3aa: CASTQGRSTDTQYF
j_gene: TRBJ2-3
v_gene: TRBV2
d_gene: NA
abundance: NA

CDR3nt: TGTGCCAGCAGTTCCGGACAGAGCTATGGCTACACCTTC
CDR3aa: CASSSGQSYGYTF
j_gene: TRBJ1-2
v_gene: TRBV5-5
d_gene: NA
abundance: few

CDR3nt: TGTGCCATCAGTCGGCTAGCGGGAGGAGATGAGCAGTTCTTC
CDR3aa: CAISRLAGGDEQFF
j_gene: TRBJ2-1
v_gene: TRBV10-3
d_gene: TRBD2
abundance: few

CDR3nt: TGCAGTGCTCCGGGTTGGGGGTTAGATACGCAGTATTTT
CDR3aa: CSAPGWGLDTQYF
j_gene: TRBJ2-3
v_gene: TRBV20-1
d_gene: NA
abundance: few

CDR3nt: TGCGCCAGCAGCCAAGCGGCGGCGGGCTCGTACTATGGCTACACCTTC
CDR3aa: CASSQAAAGSYYGYTF
j_gene: TRBJ1-2
v_gene: TRBV4-3
d_gene: NA
abundance: few

CDR3nt: TGTGCCAGCAGCTTCGTAAGGATAGCGTGGCAGCGCGAGACCCAGTACTTC
CDR3aa: CASSFVRIAWQRETQYF
j_gene: TRBJ2-5
v_gene: TRBV7-2
d_gene: NA
abundance: NA

CDR3nt: TGTGCCAGCAGTAACCACAGGGCTTCTTATGAAAAACTGTTTTTT
CDR3aa: CASSNHRASYEKLFF
j_gene: TRBJ1-4
v_gene: TRBV7-6
d_gene: NA
abundance: NA

CDR3nt: TGTGCCAGCAGCTTAGGAGCTAGCGTAGAGACCCAGTACTTC
CDR3aa: CASSLGASVETQYF
j_gene: TRBJ2-5
v_gene: TRBV7-6
d_gene: NA
abundance: NA

CDR3nt: TGTGCCAGCAACGGACCAAAAGGACATGGCTACACCTTC
CDR3aa: CASNGPKGHGYTF
j_gene: TRBJ1-2
v_gene: TRBV3-1
d_gene: NA
abundance: many

CDR3nt: TGTGCCAGCAGTCTTATGGGCCTAAGCCTTCGCTACGAGCAGTGCTTC
CDR3aa: CASSLMGLSLRYEQCF
j_gene: TRBJ2-7
v_gene: TRBV28
d_gene: NA
abundance: few

CDR3nt: TGTGCCAGCAGCGTAGGCGCAGGGGGGGAGACCCAGTACTTC
CDR3aa: CASSVGAGGETQYF
j_gene: TRBJ2-5
v_gene: TRBV9
d_gene: NA
abundance: few

CDR3nt: TGTGCCAGCAGCGGGGGAAAACGCGGGGACTACGAGCAGTACTTC
CDR3aa: CASSGGKRGDYEQYF
j_gene: TRBJ2-7
v_gene: TRBV28
d_gene: NA
abundance: NA

CDR3nt: TGCGCCAGCAGCCCCAAACTACCACTAGCGGGGACCTACAATGAGCAGTTCTTC
CDR3aa: CASSPKLPLAGTYNEQFF
j_gene: TRBJ2-1
v_gene: TRBV4-1
d_gene: TRBD2
abundance: NA

CDR3nt: TGTGCCAGCAGCTTGAGGCAGGGGGCGAATGGAGTACATGGCTACACCTTC
CDR3aa: CASSLRQGANGVHGYTF
j_gene: TRBJ1-2
v_gene: TRBV5-7
d_gene: TRBD1
abundance: few

CDR3nt: TGTGCCAGCAGCCACGATATAGCCAAAAACATTCAGTACTTC
CDR3aa: CASSHDIAKNIQYF
j_gene: TRBJ2-4
v_gene: TRBV6-2/TRBV6-3
d_gene: NA
abundance: NA

CDR3nt: TGTGCCACCAGTGAAACGCGGACAGCACTCCAAGAGACCCAGTACTTC
CDR3aa: CATSETRTALQETQYF
j_gene: TRBJ2-5
v_gene: TRBV24-1
d_gene: NA
abundance: many

CDR3nt: TGTGCCAGCAGTTACCCCTTGGGGGGTCGAGAGACCCAGTACTTC
CDR3aa: CASSYPLGGRETQYF
j_gene: TRBJ2-5
v_gene: TRBV6-5
d_gene: NA
abundance: NA

CDR3nt: TGCAGTGCTAGAGAGGACAGGGAATCCTACGAGCAGTACTTC
CDR3aa: CSAREDRESYEQYF
j_gene: TRBJ2-7
v_gene: TRBV20-1
d_gene: TRBD1
abundance: once

CDR3nt: TGCAGTGCTGAAGAGGGACAGGGCTACGAGCAGTACTTC
CDR3aa: CSAEEGQGYEQYF
j_gene: TRBJ2-7
v_gene: TRBV20-1
d_gene: TRBD1
abundance: NA

CDR3nt: TGTGCCAGCAGTTACGCGGTAGCGGGAGGTAATACAGATACGCAGTATTTT
CDR3aa: CASSYAVAGGNTDTQYF
j_gene: TRBJ2-3
v_gene: TRBV6-5
d_gene: TRBD2
abundance: few

CDR3nt: TGTGCCAGCAGGGTAGCGGAAACTTACAATGAGCAGTTCTTC
CDR3aa: CASRVAETYNEQFF
j_gene: TRBJ2-1
v_gene: TRBV2
d_gene: NA
abundance: NA

CDR3nt: TGTGCCAGCAGCCAAGATAGTGCGCTACCCCTCCACTTT
CDR3aa: CASSQDSALPLHF
j_gene: TRBJ1-6
v_gene: TRBV14
d_gene: NA
abundance: few

CDR3nt: TGTGCCAGCAGCTTAGTTTCTGATAGCAATCAGCCCCAGCATTTT
CDR3aa: CASSLVSDSNQPQHF
j_gene: TRBJ1-5
v_gene: TRBV7-6
d_gene: NA
abundance: many

CDR3nt: TGTGCCAGCAGTTCGAATATAGCGGGAGGGTCCTACGAGCAGTACTTC
CDR3aa: CASSSNIAGGSYEQYF
j_gene: TRBJ2-7
v_gene: TRBV27
d_gene: TRBD2
abundance: NA

CDR3nt: TGCAGTGCTAGGCCCACTAGCGCAAGCTCCTACAATGAGCAGTTCTTC
CDR3aa: CSARPTSASSYNEQFF
j_gene: TRBJ2-1
v_gene: TRBV20-1
d_gene: TRBD2
abundance: few

CDR3nt: TGTGCCAGCAGCAACACAGGGGGCCCTTACGAGCAGTACTTC
CDR3aa: CASSNTGGPYEQYF
j_gene: TRBJ2-7
v_gene: TRBV6-6
d_gene: TRBD1
abundance: NA

CDR3nt: TGCAGTGCTAGAGCGCCACGGCGGAGCACAGATACGCAGTATTTT
CDR3aa: CSARAPRRSTDTQYF
j_gene: TRBJ2-3
v_gene: TRBV20-1
d_gene: NA
abundance: NA

CDR3nt: TGTGCCAGCAGTTCGGCGGGACAGGGTGTAGAGACCCAGTACTTC
CDR3aa: CASSSAGQGVETQYF
j_gene: TRBJ2-5
v_gene: TRBV28
d_gene: TRBD1
abundance: NA

CDR3nt: TGCAGCGCAACTCAGGGGCCCCCCTACGAGCAGTACTTC
CDR3aa: CSATQGPPYEQYF
j_gene: TRBJ2-7
v_gene: TRBV29-1
d_gene: NA
abundance: NA

CDR3nt: TGTGCCAGCAGTGACAACAGATACTACGAGCAGTACTTC
CDR3aa: CASSDNRYYEQYF
j_gene: TRBJ2-7
v_gene: TRBV28
d_gene: NA
abundance: NA

CDR3nt: TGTGCCAGCAGCTTAGCTCTGACTAGCGGGCACAATGAGCAGTTCTTC
CDR3aa: CASSLALTSGHNEQFF
j_gene: TRBJ2-1
v_gene: TRBV7-6
d_gene: TRBD2
abundance: many

CDR3nt: TGTGCCAGCGGGAGGGTAGCAGATACGCAGTATTTT
CDR3aa: CASGRVADTQYF
j_gene: TRBJ2-3
v_gene: TRBV28
d_gene: TRBD2
abundance: NA

CDR3nt: TGTGCCAGCAGTCCCGGGGGGCAGGCGCAAGAGACCCAGTACTTC
CDR3aa: CASSPGGQAQETQYF
j_gene: TRBJ2-5
v_gene: TRBV28
d_gene: NA
abundance: NA

CDR3nt: TGTGCCAGCAGTTTATTCCCCGGCAATGAGCAGTTCTTC
CDR3aa: CASSLFPGNEQFF
j_gene: TRBJ2-1
v_gene: TRBV12-3/TRBV12-4
d_gene: NA
abundance: many

CDR3nt: TGTGCCAGCAGCTTAAAGCCAGACAGGGGGACATACCACCAGCCCCAGCATTTT
CDR3aa: CASSLKPDRGTYHQPQHF
j_gene: TRBJ1-5
v_gene: TRBV7-6
d_gene: TRBD1
abundance: few

CDR3nt: TGCAGCGTTGTGAACACCGGGGAGCTGTTTTTT
CDR3aa: CSVVNTGELFF
j_gene: TRBJ2-2
v_gene: TRBV29-1
d_gene: NA
abundance: NA

CDR3nt: TGTGCCATCGGCGGAAATATCGGACTTACCTACGAGCAGTACTTC
CDR3aa: CAIGGNIGLTYEQYF
j_gene: TRBJ2-7
v_gene: TRBV10-3
d_gene: NA
abundance: NA

CDR3nt: TGTGCCTGCAAGGCGTTTGTAGACAGGATGAACACTGAAGCTTTCTTT
CDR3aa: CACKAFVDRMNTEAFF
j_gene: TRBJ1-1
v_gene: TRBV19
d_gene: NA
abundance: once

CDR3nt: TGTGCCAGCACCGACCCGGACTACGGGCACTACAATGAGCAGTTCTTC
CDR3aa: CASTDPDYGHYNEQFF
j_gene: TRBJ2-1
v_gene: TRBV6-2/TRBV6-3
d_gene: NA
abundance: NA

CDR3nt: TGTGCCAGCAGCCAAGGCGCAGGGATCGAGGCCAAAAACATTCAGTACTTC
CDR3aa: CASSQGAGIEAKNIQYF
j_gene: TRBJ2-4
v_gene: TRBV3-1
d_gene: NA
abundance: few

CDR3nt: TGTGCCATCATGAGTGGGGCGGGGACTGAAGCTTTCTTT
CDR3aa: CAIMSGAGTEAFF
j_gene: TRBJ1-1
v_gene: TRBV10-3
d_gene: NA
abundance: many

CDR3nt: TGTGCCAGCAGTGAGGACAGGGTGAAAAACATTCAGTACTTC
CDR3aa: CASSEDRVKNIQYF
j_gene: TRBJ2-4
v_gene: TRBV2
d_gene: TRBD1
abundance: few

CDR3nt: TGTGCCAGCAGCCCCGCGGAGGCGGGATACAATGAGCAGTTCTTC
CDR3aa: CASSPAEAGYNEQFF
j_gene: TRBJ2-1
v_gene: TRBV7-9
d_gene: NA
abundance: NA

CDR3nt: TGCAGTGCTAGAGATTTGGCTAGCGGGAGCGAGGTGCAGTTCTTC
CDR3aa: CSARDLASGSEVQFF
j_gene: TRBJ2-1
v_gene: TRBV20-1
d_gene: TRBD2
abundance: NA

CDR3nt: TGCAGCGTAGTCGACGGAAATAGCAATCAGCCCCAGCATTTT
CDR3aa: CSVVDGNSNQPQHF
j_gene: TRBJ1-5
v_gene: TRBV29-1
d_gene: NA
abundance: NA

CDR3nt: TGTGCCAGTAGTATAGTGGATAACAATGAGCAGTTCTTC
CDR3aa: CASSIVDNNEQFF
j_gene: TRBJ2-1
v_gene: TRBV19
d_gene: NA
abundance: once